These T cell receptor beta chains were read from a single sample in a study of blood T cell repertoires in COVID-19. This table comes from immunoSEQ multiplex PCR, and its TCRdb copy is limited to in-frame clones, with some not included. The sample lists about 180,000 clones, around 83% seen once, with less than 3.5% in the top ten. The sequenced sample was peripheral blood. The receptors come from a woman aged 25 to 45 with active or convalescent COVID-19. The conserved cysteine and the conserved F or W are not part of the CDR3 here.

>14|TRBV9
ASSLLAGPRSDTQY
>13|TRBV27
ASSHSLSPNTEAF
>12|TRBV3-1/TRBV3-2
ASSRLLSTDTQY
>14|TRBV7-9
ASSLRQGARSYGYT
>11|TRBV27
ASRAGGTDTQY
>12|TRBV27
ATQSAGAYNEQF
>13|TRBV2
ASRRTSGGAREQF
>13|TRBV10-3
AISELDRLNTEAF
>13|TRBV3-1/TRBV3-2
ASSSPADRFYEQY
>12|TRBV30
ACRRQGRIYGYT
>11|TRBV27
ASSPSYNSPLH
>18|TRBV9
ASSVGPGLAGGDDTDTQY
>12|TRBV24-1
ATRGGYSNQPQH
>12|TRBV27
ASSFGRGNSPLH
>17|TRBV13
ASSLGQALRSDSNQPQH
>14|TRBV7-6
ASSSLRGSGANVLT